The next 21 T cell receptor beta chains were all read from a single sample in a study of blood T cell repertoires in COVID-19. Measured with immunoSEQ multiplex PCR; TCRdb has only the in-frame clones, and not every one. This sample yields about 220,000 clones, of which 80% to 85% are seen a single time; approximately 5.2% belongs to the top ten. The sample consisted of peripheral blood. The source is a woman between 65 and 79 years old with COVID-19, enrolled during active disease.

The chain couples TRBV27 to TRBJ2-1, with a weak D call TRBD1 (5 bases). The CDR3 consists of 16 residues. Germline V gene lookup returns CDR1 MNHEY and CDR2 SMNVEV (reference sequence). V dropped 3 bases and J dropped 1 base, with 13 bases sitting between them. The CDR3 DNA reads TGTGCCAGCAGTTTTAGGGGTACGCTTTCCTACAATGAGCAGTTCTTC. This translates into CASSFRGTLSYNEQFF.

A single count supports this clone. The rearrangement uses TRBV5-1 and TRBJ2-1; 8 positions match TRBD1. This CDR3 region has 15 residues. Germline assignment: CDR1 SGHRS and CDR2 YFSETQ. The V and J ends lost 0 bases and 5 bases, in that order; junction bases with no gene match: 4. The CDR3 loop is CASSLAGQGNNEQFF. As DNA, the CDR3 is TGCGCCAGCAGCTTGGCTGGACAGGGTAACAATGAGCAGTTCTTC. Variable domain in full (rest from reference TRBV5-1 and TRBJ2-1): KAGVTQTPRYLIKTRGQQVTLSCSPISGHRSVSWYQQTPGQGLQFLFEYFSETQRNKGNFPGRFSGRQFSNSRSEMNVSTLELGDSALYLCASSLAGQGNNEQFFGPGTRLTVL.

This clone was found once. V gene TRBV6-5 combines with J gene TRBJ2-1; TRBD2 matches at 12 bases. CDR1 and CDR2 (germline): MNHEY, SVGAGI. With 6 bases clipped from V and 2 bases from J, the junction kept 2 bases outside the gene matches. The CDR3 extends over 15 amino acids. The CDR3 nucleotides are TGTGCCAGCAGCGGACTAGCGGGGCCCTACAATGAGCAGTTCTTC. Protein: CASSGLAGPYNEQFF.

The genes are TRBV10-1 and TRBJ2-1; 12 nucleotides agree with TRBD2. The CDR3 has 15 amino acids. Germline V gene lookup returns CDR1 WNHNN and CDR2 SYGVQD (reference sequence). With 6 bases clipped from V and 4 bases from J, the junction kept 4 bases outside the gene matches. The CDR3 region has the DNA TGCGCCAGCAGCCTAGGACTAGCGGGATACAATGAGCAGTTCTTC. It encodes CASSLGLAGYNEQFF.

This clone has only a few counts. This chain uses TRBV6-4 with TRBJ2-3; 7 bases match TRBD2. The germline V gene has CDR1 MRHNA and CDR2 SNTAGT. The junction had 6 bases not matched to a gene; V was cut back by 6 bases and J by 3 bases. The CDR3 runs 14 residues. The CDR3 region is CASSLGGETDTQYF. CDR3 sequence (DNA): TGTGCCAGCAGCCTTGGGGGGGAGACAGATACGCAGTATTTT.

Here the CDR3 DNA reads TGTGCCAGCAGTTACAGACAGACCCTTTACAATTCACCCCTCCACTTT. Its protein is CASSYRQTLYNSPLHF. This chain joins TRBV6-5 and TRBJ1-6, with a possible D match to TRBD1 (5 bases). Trimming took off 2 bases at V and 7 bases at J, with 15 bases between the two ends. This CDR3 has 16 amino acids. Per the germline V gene, CDR1 is MNHEY and CDR2 is SVGAGI.

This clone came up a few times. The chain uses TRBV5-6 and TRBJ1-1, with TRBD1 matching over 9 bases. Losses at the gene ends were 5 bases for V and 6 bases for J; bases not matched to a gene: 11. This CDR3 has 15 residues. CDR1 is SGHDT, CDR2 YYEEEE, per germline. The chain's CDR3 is CASSLTGGPAAEAFF. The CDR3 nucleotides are TGTGCCAGCAGTTTAACAGGGGGCCCTGCGGCTGAAGCTTTCTTT. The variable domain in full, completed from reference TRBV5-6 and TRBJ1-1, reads DAGVTQSPTHLIKTRGQQVTLRCSPKSGHDTVSWYQQALGQGPQFIFQYYEEEERQRGNFPDRFSGHQFPNYSSELNVNALLLGDSALYLCASSLTGGPAAEAFFGQGTRLTVV.

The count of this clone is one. The CDR3 DNA reads TGTGCCCATAGGCGGGACAGAACATTTAACACTGAAGCTTTCTTT. This translates into CAHRRDRTFNTEAFF. The rearrangement links TRBV28 to TRBJ1-1, with 7 bases that match TRBD1. Germline V gene data show CDR1 as MDHEN and CDR2 as SYDVKM. V gave up 11 bases and J gave up 2 bases; unmatched junction bases: 14. This CDR3 spans 15 amino acids.

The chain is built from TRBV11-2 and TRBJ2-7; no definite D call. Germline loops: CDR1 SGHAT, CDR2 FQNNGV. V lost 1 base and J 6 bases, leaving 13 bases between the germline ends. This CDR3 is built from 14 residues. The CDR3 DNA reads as TGTGCCAGCAGCTTAGGTGAATCCATCGGCGAGCAGTACTTC. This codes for CASSLGESIGEQYF.

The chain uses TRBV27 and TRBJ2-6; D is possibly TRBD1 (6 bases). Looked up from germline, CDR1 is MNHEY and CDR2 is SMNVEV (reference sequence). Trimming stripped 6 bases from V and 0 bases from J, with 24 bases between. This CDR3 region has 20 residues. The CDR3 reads CASSQHIQTGAASGANVLTF. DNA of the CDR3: TGTGCCAGCAGCCAACATATTCAGACAGGAGCGGCCTCTGGGGCCAACGTCCTGACTTTC.

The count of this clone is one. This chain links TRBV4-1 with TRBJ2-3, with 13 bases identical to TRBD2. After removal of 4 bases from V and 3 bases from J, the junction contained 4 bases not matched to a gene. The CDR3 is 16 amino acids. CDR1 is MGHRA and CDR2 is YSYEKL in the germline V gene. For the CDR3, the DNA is TGCGCCAGCAGCCTCGGGACTAGCGGGAAAACAGATACGCAGTATTTT. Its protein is CASSLGTSGKTDTQYF.

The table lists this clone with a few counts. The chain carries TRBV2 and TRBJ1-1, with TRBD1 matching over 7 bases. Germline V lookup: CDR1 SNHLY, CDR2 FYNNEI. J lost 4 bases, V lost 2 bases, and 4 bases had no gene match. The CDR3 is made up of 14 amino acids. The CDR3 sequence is CASSEISGGTEAFF. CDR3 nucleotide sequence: TGTGCCAGCAGTGAAATTTCAGGGGGCACTGAAGCTTTCTTT.

The CDR3 region has the DNA TGTGCCAGCAGTTTTGGGGCTAGCGGGAGGAGGGAGGGCACAGATACGCAGTATTTT. It translates to CASSFGASGRREGTDTQYF. J is TRBJ2-3 and V is TRBV27; 11 nucleotides agree with TRBD2. The CDR3 extends over 19 amino acids. The germline gives CDR1 MNHEY, CDR2 SMNVEV (reference sequence). The V gene end was trimmed by 3 bases and the J gene end by 1 base; junction bases not matched to a gene: 12.

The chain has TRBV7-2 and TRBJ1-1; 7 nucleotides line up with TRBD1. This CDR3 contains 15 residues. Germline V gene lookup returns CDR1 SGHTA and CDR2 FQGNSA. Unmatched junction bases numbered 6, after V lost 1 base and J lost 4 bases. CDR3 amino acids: CASSLEGGGLTEAFF. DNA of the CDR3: TGTGCCAGCAGCTTAGAAGGGGGCGGGCTCACTGAAGCTTTCTTT.

CDR3 amino acids: CASSQRRRRKREGREDTQYF. Written as DNA, the CDR3 is TGCGCCAGCAGCCAAAGACGGAGACGAAAGCGGGAGGGCCGAGAAGATACGCAGTATTTT. The V gene is TRBV4-3, the J gene TRBJ2-3; TRBD2 matches 10 bases. With V trimmed by 2 bases and J by 5 bases, 19 bases remained unmatched. Germline lookup yields CDR1 LGHNA and CDR2 YSLEER. The CDR3 length is 20 residues.

The CDR3 reads CATKTGGGTNYGYTF. The DNA for the CDR3 is TGTGCCACCAAGACAGGAGGGGGCACAAACTATGGCTACACCTTC. The J gene is TRBJ1-2, the V gene TRBV6-5; 7 nucleotides line up with TRBD1. The CDR3 spans 15 residues. Germline V gene data show CDR1 as MNHEY and CDR2 as SVGAGI. Trimming removed 10 bases from V and 2 bases from J; junction bases left unmatched: 13.

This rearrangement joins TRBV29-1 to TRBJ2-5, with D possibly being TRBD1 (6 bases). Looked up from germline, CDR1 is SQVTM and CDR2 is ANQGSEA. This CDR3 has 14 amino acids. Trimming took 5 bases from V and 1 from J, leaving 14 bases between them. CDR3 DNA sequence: TGCAGCGTTAAGGGGGATCTAGGCCAAGAGACCCAGTACTTC. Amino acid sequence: CSVKGDLGQETQYF.

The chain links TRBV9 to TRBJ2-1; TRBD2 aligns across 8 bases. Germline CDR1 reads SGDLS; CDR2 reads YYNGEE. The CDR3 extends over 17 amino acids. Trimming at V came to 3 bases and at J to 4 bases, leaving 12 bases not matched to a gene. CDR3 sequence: CASSANRKRGQYNEQFF. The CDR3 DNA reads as TGTGCCAGCAGCGCAAACAGGAAGCGGGGGCAATACAATGAGCAGTTCTTC.

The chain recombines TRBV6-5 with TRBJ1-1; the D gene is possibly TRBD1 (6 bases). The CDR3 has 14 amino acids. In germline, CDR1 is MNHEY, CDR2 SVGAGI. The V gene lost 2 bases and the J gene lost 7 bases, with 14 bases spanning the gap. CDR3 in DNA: TGTGCCAGCAGTTACACAGGGTTGAATGGTGAAGCTTTCTTT. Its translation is CASSYTGLNGEAFF.

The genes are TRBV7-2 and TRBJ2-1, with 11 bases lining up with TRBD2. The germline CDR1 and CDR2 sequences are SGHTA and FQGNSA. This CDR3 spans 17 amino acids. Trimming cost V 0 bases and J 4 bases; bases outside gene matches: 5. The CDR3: CASSLALAGGHYNEQFF. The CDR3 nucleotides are TGTGCCAGCAGCTTAGCTTTAGCGGGAGGGCATTACAATGAGCAGTTCTTC.

The CDR3 protein is CASSYRGGLNTEAFF. As DNA, the CDR3 is TGTGCCAGCAGTTACCGGGGGGGCCTGAACACTGAAGCTTTCTTT. The V call is TRBV6-5, the J call TRBJ1-1; D perhaps matches TRBD1 (6 bases). This CDR3 has 15 residues. CDR1 MNHEY and CDR2 SVGAGI come from the germline V gene. The germline V and J ends were trimmed by 2 bases and 0 bases, with 10 bases remaining between them.